The clone carrying this TCR beta chain has ten or more counts. Its antigen is not identified. The data originate from a study of T-cell reconstitution after alpha-beta-depleted transplantation in children. Regarding the study as a whole: At around two months after transplant, the alpha-beta T cells were reportedly derived from several hundred expanded clones that came from non-depleted graft cells.

The CDR3 consists of 16 residues. Germline-derived CDR1 and CDR2 are MNHEY and SVGEGT. Trimming cost V 8 bases and J 3 bases; bases outside gene matches: 11. TCRbeta library construction was performed incorporating unique molecular identifiers. Each CDR3 protein gets one entry after TCRdb re-called the PCR reads with MiXCR. The data show around 180,000 distinct CDR3 sequences, more than 9.5% seen once. The V and J genes are TRBV6-2 or TRBV6-3 and TRBJ2-7, with 12 positions matching TRBD2. The receptor was derived from a boy aged 2 to 9 with acute myeloid leukemia, due to receive a stem cell transplant. The sample was PBMCs, taken before TCRalphabeta/CD19-depleted stem cell transplant. CDR3 region: CASRGLAGSTDYEQYF. The CDR3 nucleotides are TGTGCCAGCCGCGGACTAGCGGGGAGCACAGACTACGAGCAGTACTTC.